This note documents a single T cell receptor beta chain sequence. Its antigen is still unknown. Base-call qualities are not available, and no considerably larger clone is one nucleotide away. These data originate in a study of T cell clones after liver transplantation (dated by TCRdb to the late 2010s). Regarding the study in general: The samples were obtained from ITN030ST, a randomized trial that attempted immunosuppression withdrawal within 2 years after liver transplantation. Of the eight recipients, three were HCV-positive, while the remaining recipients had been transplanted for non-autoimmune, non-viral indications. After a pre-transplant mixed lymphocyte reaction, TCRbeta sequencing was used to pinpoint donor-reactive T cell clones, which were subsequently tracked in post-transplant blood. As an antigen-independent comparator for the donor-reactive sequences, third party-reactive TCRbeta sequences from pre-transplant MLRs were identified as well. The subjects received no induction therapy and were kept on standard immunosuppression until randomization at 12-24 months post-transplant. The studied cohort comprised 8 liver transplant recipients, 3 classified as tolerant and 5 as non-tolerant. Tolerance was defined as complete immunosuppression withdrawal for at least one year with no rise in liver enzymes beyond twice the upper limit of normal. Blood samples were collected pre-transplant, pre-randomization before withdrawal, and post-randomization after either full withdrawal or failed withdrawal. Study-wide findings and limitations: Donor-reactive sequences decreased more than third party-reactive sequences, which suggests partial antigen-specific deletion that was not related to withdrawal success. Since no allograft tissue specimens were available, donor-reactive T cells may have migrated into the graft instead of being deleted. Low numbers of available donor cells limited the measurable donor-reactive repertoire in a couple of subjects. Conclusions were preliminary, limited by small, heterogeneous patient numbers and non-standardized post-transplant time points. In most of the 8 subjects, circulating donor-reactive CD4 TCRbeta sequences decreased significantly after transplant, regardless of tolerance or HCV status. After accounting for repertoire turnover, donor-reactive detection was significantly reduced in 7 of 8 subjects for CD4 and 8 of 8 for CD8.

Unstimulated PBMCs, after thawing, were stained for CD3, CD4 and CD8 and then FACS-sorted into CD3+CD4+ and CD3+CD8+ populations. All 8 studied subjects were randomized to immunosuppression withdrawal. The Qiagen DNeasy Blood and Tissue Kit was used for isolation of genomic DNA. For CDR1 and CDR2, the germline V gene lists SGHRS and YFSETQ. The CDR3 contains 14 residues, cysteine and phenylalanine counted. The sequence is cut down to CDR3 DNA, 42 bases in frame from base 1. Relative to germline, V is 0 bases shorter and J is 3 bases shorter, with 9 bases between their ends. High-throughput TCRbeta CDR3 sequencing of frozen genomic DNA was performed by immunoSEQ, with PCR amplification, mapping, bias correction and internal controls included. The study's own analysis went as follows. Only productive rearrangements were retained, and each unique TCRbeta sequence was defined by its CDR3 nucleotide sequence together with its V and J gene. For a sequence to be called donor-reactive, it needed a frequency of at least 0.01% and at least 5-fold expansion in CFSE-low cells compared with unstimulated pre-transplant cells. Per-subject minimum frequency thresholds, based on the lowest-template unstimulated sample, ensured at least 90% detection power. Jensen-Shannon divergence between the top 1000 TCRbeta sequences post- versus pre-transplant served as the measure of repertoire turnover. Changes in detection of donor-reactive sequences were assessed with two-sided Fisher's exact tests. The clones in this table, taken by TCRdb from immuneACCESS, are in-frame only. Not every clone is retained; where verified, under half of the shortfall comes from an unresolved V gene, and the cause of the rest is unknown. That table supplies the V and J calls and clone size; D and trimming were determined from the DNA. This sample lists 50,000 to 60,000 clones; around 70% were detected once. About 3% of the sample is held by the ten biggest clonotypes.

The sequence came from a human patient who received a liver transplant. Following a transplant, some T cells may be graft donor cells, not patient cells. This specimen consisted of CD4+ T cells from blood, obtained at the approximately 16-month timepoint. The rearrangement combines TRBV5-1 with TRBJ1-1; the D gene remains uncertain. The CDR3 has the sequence CASSLDVGDTEAFF. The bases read TGCGCCAGCAGCTTGGATGTGGGAGACACTGAAGCTTTCTTT. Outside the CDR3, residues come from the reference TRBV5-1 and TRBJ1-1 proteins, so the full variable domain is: KAGVTQTPRYLIKTRGQQVTLSCSPISGHRSVSWYQQTPGQGLQFLFEYFSETQRNKGNFPGRFSGRQFSNSRSEMNVSTLELGDSALYLCASSLDVGDTEAFFGQGTRLTVV.